The 5 T cell receptor beta chains below were found in one sample sequenced in a study of monozygotic twins with inflammatory bowel disease. Following a re-call of the 5' RACE reads, TCRdb has one entry per CDR3 protein and lacks DNA. Its listing shows tens of thousands of distinct CDR3 sequences. What was sequenced was blood. These receptors were collected from a human donor with ulcerative colitis or Crohn's disease, or a healthy co-twin of an affected twin (not recorded which).

This rearrangement joins TRBV20-1 to TRBJ2-7; TCRdb designates TRBD1, a call that cannot be tested without DNA. The CDR3 is made up of 14 amino acids. Germline V gives CDR1 DFQATT, CDR2 SNEGSKA (reference sequence). The CDR3: CSALSGRGDYEQYF.

The chain joins TRBV5-1 to TRBJ2-5. CDR1 is SGHRS and CDR2 is YFSETQ in the germline V gene. The CDR3 is 12 amino acids. CDR3 sequence reads: CASRSDQETQYF.

The chain links TRBV9 to TRBJ2-7; with no DNA, the TCRdb D assignment of TRBD1 cannot be verified. Germline V lookup: CDR1 SGDLS, CDR2 YYNGEE. The CDR3 loop spans 13 amino acids. CDR3 sequence: CASSPRQVGEQYF.

The V call is TRBV11-2, the J call TRBJ1-1; the TCRdb D gene call, TRBD1, has no DNA to confirm it. This CDR3 spans 16 amino acids. Germline assignment: CDR1 SGHAT and CDR2 FQNNGV. The chain's CDR3 is CASSLDPPRGNTEAFF.

V gene TRBV12-3 or TRBV12-4 combines with J gene TRBJ1-6; absent DNA, TCRdb's TRBD1 call cannot be checked. The CDR3 has 15 amino acids. Here the CDR3 reads CATSSRQGSRSPLHF.